Detailed here is one TCR beta chain. The data belong to a study of blood T cell repertoires in COVID-19. About the research overall: Collection of acute and convalescent COVID-19 samples took place in the United States, Italy and Spain.

As handled by the study authors: Scientists estimated how many nucleated cells there were by amplifying reference gene primers. Method: immunoSEQ multiplex PCR; TCRdb's copy keeps in-frame clones and lacks some. V, J and clone size reflect that table, while D and trimming were determined from the DNA. The sample yields around 300,000 clones, over 75% seen once. The cohort comprised adults aged about 18 to 100 years residing in 20 to 30 US areas. Symptom resolution, clearance, or two negative PCRs marked donors in Cohort 3 as recovered. The V and J ends lost 1 base and 7 bases, in that order; junction bases with no gene match: 5. This CDR3 has 15 residues. Germline CDR1 SGHRS, CDR2 YFSETQ.

Material for sequencing was PBMCs or T cells enriched from blood (not recorded which). This TCR derives from a man aged 25 to 40 who had recovered from COVID-19. The J gene is TRBJ2-2, the V gene TRBV5-1; 9 nucleotides agree with TRBD1. As DNA, the CDR3 is TGCGCCAGCAGCTTGAGGACAGGGGATGGCGGGGAGCTGTTTTTT. Translated, it gives CASSLRTGDGGELFF.